The 15 T cell receptor beta chains presented below share a single source sample, sequenced in a study of radiotherapy plus CTLA-4 blockade in lung cancer (dated by TCRdb to about 2018). The receptor library was made with the immunoSEQ multiplex PCR assay. The table comes from immuneACCESS by way of TCRdb, which keeps in-frame sequences with V and J called. Part of the clones is missing from these tables; in studies checked, under half for an unresolved V gene and the rest for unknown reasons. The sample has roughly 50,000 clones on record, 65% to 85% of them singletons. Together, the top ten hold roughly 10% of the sample. The source was peripheral blood, collected from a patient treated with radiotherapy plus ipilimumab. These receptors were collected from a human donor with non-small cell lung cancer who had stable disease on radiotherapy plus ipilimumab.

The chain couples TRBV19 to TRBJ1-1, with D possibly being TRBD1 (5 bases). The CDR3 covers 15 residues. The V gene's germline CDR1 is LNHDA and CDR2 SQIVND (reference sequence). V was clipped by 1 base and J by 6 bases, with 15 bases between them. The CDR3 nucleotides read TGTGCCAGTAGTATAGTGGACACCGCGGGCCCTGAAGCTTTCTTT. It specifies CASSIVDTAGPEAFF.

CDR3 sequence reads: CASTGTANQPQHF. The DNA for the CDR3 is TGTGCCAGCACGGGTACGGCTAATCAGCCCCAGCATTTT. This chain uses TRBV2 with TRBJ1-5; no clear D. The V end lost 7 bases, the J end lost 4 bases, and 11 bases lay between the germline ends. CDR1 is SNHLY, CDR2 FYNNEI, per germline. This CDR3 is 13 amino acids long.

This rearrangement joins TRBV6-5 to TRBJ1-3; no clear D gene. Germline CDR1 MNHEY, CDR2 SVGAGI. Trimming pared 4 bases from V and 4 bases from J, leaving 5 bases between. The CDR3 covers 12 residues. CDR3 DNA sequence: TGTGCCAGCAGTTCACAAGGAAACACCATATATTTT. Its protein product is CASSSQGNTIYF.

The chain has TRBV9 and TRBJ2-5; 8 bases are a match to TRBD1. Germline CDR1 SGDLS, CDR2 YYNGEE. The trim removed 0 bases at V and 1 base at J, leaving 5 bases unmatched. There are 16 residues in the CDR3. For the CDR3, the DNA is TGTGCCAGCAGCGTAGGAGGACAGGGACCCCAAGAGACCCAGTACTTC. Its protein is CASSVGGQGPQETQYF.

This clone occurred a few times. The rearrangement joins TRBV6-1 to TRBJ1-1; tentative D call: TRBD1 (5 bases). Germline V gene data show CDR1 as MNHNS and CDR2 as SASEGT. CDR3 size: 15 residues. V was pared by 2 bases and J by 6 bases, with 16 bases between. CDR3 loop: CASSERSRERAEAFF. DNA for the CDR3: TGTGCCAGCAGTGAAAGAAGCAGGGAGAGGGCTGAAGCTTTCTTT.

The rearrangement links TRBV28 to TRBJ1-5; the D gene is possibly TRBD1 (5 bases). Germline CDR1 is MDHEN and CDR2 is SYDVKM. The CDR3 sequence is 13 residues long. Trimming took off 2 bases at V and 8 bases at J, with 10 bases between the two ends. In DNA form, the CDR3 reads TGTGCCAGCAGTTTACCAGGGTTAAAGCCCCAGCATTTT. Translating it yields CASSLPGLKPQHF. Full variable domain (remainder filled in from reference TRBV28 and TRBJ1-5): DVKVTQSSRYLVKRTGEKVFLECVQDMDHENMFWYRQDPGLGLRLIYFSYDVKMKEKGDIPEGYSVSREKKERFSLILESASTNQTSMYLCASSLPGLKPQHFGDGTRLSIL.

The rearrangement uses TRBV2 and TRBJ2-1; D is undetermined. Germline values: CDR1 SNHLY, CDR2 FYNNEI. The CDR3 covers 12 residues. Trimming cost V 8 bases and J 7 bases, with 12 bases left between them. CDR3 in DNA: TGTGCCAGCGATGAAGGTTGGAATGAGCAGTTCTTC. This encodes CASDEGWNEQFF.

Only one count was recorded for this clone. The CDR3 here is CASSLGYRAGGEKLFF. In DNA form, the CDR3 reads TGTGCCAGCAGCTTAGGATACAGGGCTGGTGGAGAAAAACTGTTTTTT. The chain links TRBV11-2 to TRBJ1-4, with D tentatively TRBD1 (6 bases). This CDR3 comprises 16 residues. Trimming stripped 1 base from V and 8 bases from J, with 17 bases between. Germline V gene data show CDR1 as SGHAT and CDR2 as FQNNGV.

The chain's CDR3 is CATRDRGFLPGYTF. In nucleotides, the CDR3 is TGTGCCACCCGGGACAGGGGCTTTCTTCCCGGCTACACCTTC. The chain recombines TRBV19 with TRBJ1-2, with TRBD1 identical over 10 bases. J gave up 8 bases and V 10 bases, and 13 bases lay outside the gene matches. The germline V gene has CDR1 LNHDA and CDR2 SQIVND (reference sequence). CDR3 size: 14 residues. The full variable domain, its missing parts supplied by reference TRBV19 and TRBJ1-2, is DGGITQSPKYLFRKEGQNVTLSCEQNLNHDAMYWYRQDPGQGLRLIYYSQIVNDFQKGDIAEGYSVSREKKESFPLTVTSAQKNPTAFYLCATRDRGFLPGYTFGSGTRLTVV.

The genes are TRBV6-5 and TRBJ1-2; 10 bases align to TRBD1. The trim removed 8 bases at V and 4 bases at J, leaving 10 bases unmatched. CDR3 size: 15 residues. Germline CDR1 and CDR2: MNHEY and SVGAGI. The CDR3 protein is CASLSVGTGAYGYTF. CDR3 in DNA: TGTGCCAGCCTTTCGGTTGGGACAGGGGCCTATGGCTACACCTTC.

J is TRBJ1-5 and V is TRBV5-6, with TRBD1 identical over 7 bases. CDR3 length: 14 amino acids. CDR1 and CDR2 from the germline V gene are SGHDT and YYEEEE. J lost 4 bases, V lost 2 bases, and 3 bases had no gene match. CDR3 sequence: CASSFGTVNQPQHF. CDR3 nucleotides: TGTGCCAGCAGCTTCGGGACAGTGAATCAGCCCCAGCATTTT. The variable domain in full, with the rest retrieved from reference TRBV5-6 and TRBJ1-5, is DAGVTQSPTHLIKTRGQQVTLRCSPKSGHDTVSWYQQALGQGPQFIFQYYEEEERQRGNFPDRFSGHQFPNYSSELNVNALLLGDSALYLCASSFGTVNQPQHFGDGTRLSIL.

This chain links TRBV2 with TRBJ1-1; no firm D call. CDR1 is SNHLY and CDR2 is FYNNEI in the germline V gene. CDR3 length: 11 residues. The ends were cut back, 6 bases at V and 8 bases at J, with 10 bases in the middle. CDR3 sequence: CASREDVEAFF. CDR3 DNA sequence: TGTGCCAGCAGGGAGGACGTAGAAGCTTTCTTT.

This sequence joins TRBV19 and TRBJ2-7; 7 nucleotides match TRBD1. Germline V gene sequence: CDR1 LNHDA, CDR2 SQIVND (reference sequence). V lost 6 bases, J lost 0 bases, and 2 bases stayed unmatched. CDR3 size: 13 residues. The CDR3 spells CASRTGSSYEQYF. CDR3 DNA: TGTGCCAGTAGGACAGGGAGCTCCTACGAGCAGTACTTC.

The gene calls are TRBV9 and TRBJ2-3, with D possibly matching TRBD2 (5 bases). Trimming left V 3 bases short and J 0 bases short, with 8 bases between. Germline V gene lookup returns CDR1 SGDLS and CDR2 YYNGEE. There are 14 residues in the CDR3. The CDR3 here is CASSAGVSTDTQYF. As DNA, the CDR3 is TGTGCCAGCAGCGCCGGGGTCAGCACAGATACGCAGTATTTT.

The rearrangement uses TRBV18 and TRBJ1-6; D unresolved. This CDR3 region has 17 residues. The germline V gene has CDR1 KGHSH and CDR2 LQKENI. The germline V and J ends were trimmed by 3 bases and 3 bases, with 15 bases remaining between them. This CDR3 reads CASSPYSPSDYNSPLHF. The DNA for the CDR3 is TGTGCCAGCTCACCCTACTCGCCCTCCGACTATAATTCACCCCTCCACTTT.